The T cell receptor (beta chain) described here comes from a study of CD8+ T cells in alopecia areata. Once RNA had been extracted, it was reverse transcribed into cDNA to act as the sequencing template. Measured with immunoSEQ multiplex PCR; TCRdb has only the in-frame clones, and not every one. The sample has about 110,000 clones, 45% to 60% seen once. The CDR3 has 19 residues. Per germline, CDR1 SGHRS and CDR2 YFSETQ. As regards this clone: Germline and junction disagree at one end, which may indicate a read error.

Sequenced input: NKG2D-low CD8+ T cells sorted from blood. The rearrangement uses TRBV5-1 and TRBJ2-1; D is perhaps TRBD1 or TRBD2 (5 bases each). The TCR sequence derives from a human donor with alopecia areata. The CDR3 DNA is TGCGCCAGCAGATTGGTGGCCCCGGGGAGACAGAGGTCCTACAATGAGCAGTTCTTC. Translating gives CASRLVAPGRQRSYNEQFF. Full variable domain (remainder filled in from reference TRBV5-1 and TRBJ2-1): KAGVTQTPRYLIKTRGQQVTLSCSPISGHRSVSWYQQTPGQGLQFLFEYFSETQRNKGNFPGRFSGRQFSNSRSEMNVSTLELGDSALYLCASRLVAPGRQRSYNEQFFGPGTRLTVL.